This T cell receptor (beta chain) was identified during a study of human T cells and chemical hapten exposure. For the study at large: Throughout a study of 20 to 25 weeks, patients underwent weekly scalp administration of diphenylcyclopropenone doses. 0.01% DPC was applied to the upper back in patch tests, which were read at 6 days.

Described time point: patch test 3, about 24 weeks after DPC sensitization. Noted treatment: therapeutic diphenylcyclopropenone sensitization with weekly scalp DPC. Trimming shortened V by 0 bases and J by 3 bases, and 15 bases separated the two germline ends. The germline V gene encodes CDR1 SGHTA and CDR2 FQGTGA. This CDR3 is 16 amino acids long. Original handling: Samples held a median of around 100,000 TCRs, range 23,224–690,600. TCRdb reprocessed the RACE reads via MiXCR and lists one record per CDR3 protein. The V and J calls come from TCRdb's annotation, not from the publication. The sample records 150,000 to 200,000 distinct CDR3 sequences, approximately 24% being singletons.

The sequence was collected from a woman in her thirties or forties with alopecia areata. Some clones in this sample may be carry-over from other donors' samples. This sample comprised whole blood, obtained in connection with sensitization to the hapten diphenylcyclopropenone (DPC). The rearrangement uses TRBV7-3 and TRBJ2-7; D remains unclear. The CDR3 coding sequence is TGTGCCAGCAGCTTAACGGGTAGTGGAGACGGCTACGAGCAGTACTTC. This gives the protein CASSLTGSGDGYEQYF.